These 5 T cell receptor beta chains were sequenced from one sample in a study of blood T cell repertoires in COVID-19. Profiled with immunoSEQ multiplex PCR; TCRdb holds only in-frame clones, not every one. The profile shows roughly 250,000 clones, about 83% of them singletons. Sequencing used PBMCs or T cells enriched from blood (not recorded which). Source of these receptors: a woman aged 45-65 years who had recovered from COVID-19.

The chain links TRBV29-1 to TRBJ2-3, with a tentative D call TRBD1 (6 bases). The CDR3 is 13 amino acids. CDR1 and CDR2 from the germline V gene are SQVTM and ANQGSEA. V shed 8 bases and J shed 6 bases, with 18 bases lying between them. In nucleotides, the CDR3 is TGCAGCTCCTCGACAGGAAGTCGGGATACGCAGTATTTT. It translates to CSSSTGSRDTQYF.

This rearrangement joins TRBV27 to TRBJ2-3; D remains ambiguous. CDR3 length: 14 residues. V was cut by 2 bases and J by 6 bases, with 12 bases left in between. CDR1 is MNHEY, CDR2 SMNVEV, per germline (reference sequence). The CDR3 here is CASSLGSVGDTQYF. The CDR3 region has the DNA TGTGCCAGCAGTTTAGGGTCCGTCGGGGATACGCAGTATTTT.

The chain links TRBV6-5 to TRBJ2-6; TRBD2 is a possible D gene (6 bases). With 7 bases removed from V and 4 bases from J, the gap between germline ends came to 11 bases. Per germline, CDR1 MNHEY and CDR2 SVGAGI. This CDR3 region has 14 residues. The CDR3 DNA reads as TGTGCCAGCACCAAGGGACTCGGGGCCAACGTCCTGACTTTC. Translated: CASTKGLGANVLTF.

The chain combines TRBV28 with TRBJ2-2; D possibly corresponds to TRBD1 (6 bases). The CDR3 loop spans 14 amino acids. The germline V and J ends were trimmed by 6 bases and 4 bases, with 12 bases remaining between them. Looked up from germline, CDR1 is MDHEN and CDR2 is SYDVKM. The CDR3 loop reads CASRTGSVTGELFF. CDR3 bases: TGTGCCAGCAGAACAGGGTCTGTCACCGGGGAGCTGTTTTTT.

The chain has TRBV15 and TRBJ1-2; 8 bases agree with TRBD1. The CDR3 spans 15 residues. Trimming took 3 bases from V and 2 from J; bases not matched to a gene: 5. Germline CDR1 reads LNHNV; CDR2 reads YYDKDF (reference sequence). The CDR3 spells CATSRGQAGNYGYTF. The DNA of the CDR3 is TGTGCCACCAGCAGGGGACAGGCGGGAAACTATGGCTACACCTTC.